Listed here are 22 T cell receptor beta chains from one sample, sequenced in a study of TIL therapy for anti-PD-1-resistant metastatic lung cancer (dated by TCRdb to about 2021). The immunoSEQ v3 hsTCRB kit was used to amplify TCR beta CDR3 regions from genomic DNA through bias-controlled multiplex PCR. The immuneACCESS repertoire file appears here via TCRdb, limited to in-frame rearrangements. These files lack a portion of the clones; in checked studies, under half of the deficit traces to unresolved V genes, and the cause of the others is not known. This sample comprises about 32,000 clones, around three quarters of them detected only once. The ten largest account for approximately 2.5% of the sample. This specimen's time point label, per the study, means: pre-treatment sample, taken before nivolumab and TIL therapy. Sequencing was performed on blood, taken at baseline. The origin of the receptors is a woman aged 25-80 years with non-small cell lung cancer.

This clone was seen just once. This rearrangement joins TRBV29-1 to TRBJ2-7; D may be TRBD1 or TRBD2 (5 bases each). CDR3 length equals 13 residues. Germline V gives CDR1 SQVTM, CDR2 ANQGSEA. V was cut by 6 bases and J by 0 bases, with 12 bases left in between. The CDR3 spells CSVLGRRSYEQYF. For the CDR3, the DNA is TGCAGCGTCCTGGGACGGCGCTCCTACGAGCAGTACTTC.

This clone came up once. The chain recombines TRBV27 with TRBJ2-3, with D unresolved. Trimming pared 8 bases from V and 3 bases from J, leaving 12 bases between. Germline CDR1 reads MNHEY; CDR2 reads SMNVEV (reference sequence). The CDR3 has 13 amino acids. CDR3 protein: CASGPSRTDTQYF. For the CDR3, the DNA is TGTGCCAGCGGCCCCTCGCGGACAGATACGCAGTATTTT.

The gene calls are TRBV5-6 and TRBJ2-5; no clear D. Between the trimmed V and J ends, which lost 1 base and 0 bases, there was a span of 7 bases. The V gene's germline CDR1 is SGHDT and CDR2 YYEEEE. The CDR3 extends over 14 amino acids. As DNA, the CDR3 is TGTGCCAGCAGCTTGTGGCCGTACCAAGAGACCCAGTACTTC. Translation gives CASSLWPYQETQYF.

This sequence joins TRBV19 and TRBJ1-3; tentatively, D is TRBD1 (5 bases). V lost 5 bases to trimming and J lost 3 bases, with 11 bases between them. The CDR3 is 14 residues long. Germline V gene data show CDR1 as LNHDA and CDR2 as SQIVND (reference sequence). The CDR3 DNA reads TGTGCCAGTAGTGTTGACAGACTTGGAAACACCATATATTTT. This gives the protein CASSVDRLGNTIYF.

The rearrangement uses TRBV10-1 and TRBJ2-1, with D uncertain. From germline, CDR1 is WNHNN and CDR2 SYGVQD (reference sequence). Trimming took 4 bases from V and 2 from J, leaving 6 bases between them. The CDR3 is 13 residues long. CDR3 in amino acids: CASSAETYNEQFF. CDR3 nucleotides: TGCGCCAGCAGTGCAGAGACCTACAATGAGCAGTTCTTC.

The chain employs TRBV19 and TRBJ2-7; TRBD1 agrees at 9 bases. J gave up 3 bases and V 5 bases, and 8 bases lay outside the gene matches. Germline V gene lookup returns CDR1 LNHDA and CDR2 SQIVND (reference sequence). The CDR3 loop spans 15 amino acids. The CDR3 region is CASSDEGQGIYEQYF. The CDR3 DNA is TGTGCCAGTAGTGACGAGGGACAGGGAATCTACGAGCAGTACTTC.

This clone appeared once. This chain joins TRBV5-6 and TRBJ2-1; D is unclear. This CDR3 spans 12 amino acids. Deletions cut 3 bases from V and 10 bases from J, with 11 bases between. Germline values: CDR1 SGHDT, CDR2 YYEEEE. The CDR3 is CASSSDISEQFF. CDR3 DNA sequence: TGTGCCAGCAGCTCTGACATCAGCGAGCAGTTCTTC. Full variable domain (outside the CDR3, taken from reference TRBV5-6 and TRBJ2-1): DAGVTQSPTHLIKTRGQQVTLRCSPKSGHDTVSWYQQALGQGPQFIFQYYEEEERQRGNFPDRFSGHQFPNYSSELNVNALLLGDSALYLCASSSDISEQFFGPGTRLTVL.

The chain couples TRBV7-8 to TRBJ2-7, with 10 positions matching TRBD2. Germline lookup yields CDR1 SGHVS and CDR2 FQNEAQ. CDR3 size: 14 residues. With 4 bases clipped from V and 4 bases from J, the junction kept 4 bases outside the gene matches. CDR3 sequence: CASSYWTSGYEQYF. The CDR3 nucleotides read TGTGCCAGCAGCTATTGGACTAGCGGATACGAGCAGTACTTC.

This clone was seen a few times. The chain carries TRBV19 and TRBJ1-5; 10 bases align to TRBD1. V lost 3 bases and J lost 9; bases outside the gene matches: 11. Looked up from germline, CDR1 is LNHDA and CDR2 is SQIVND (reference sequence). The CDR3 is 16 residues long. CDR3 loop: CASSIWTGTGVGPQHF. DNA for the CDR3: TGTGCCAGTAGTATCTGGACCGGGACAGGGGTTGGGCCCCAGCATTTT.

The chain couples TRBV19 to TRBJ1-1, with a tentative D call TRBD1 (6 bases). The CDR3 contains 16 residues. From germline, CDR1 is LNHDA and CDR2 SQIVND (reference sequence). The V gene lost 4 bases and the J gene lost 4 bases, with 19 bases spanning the gap. CDR3 amino acids: CASSTVQGTGVTEAFF. CDR3 in DNA: TGTGCCAGTAGTACGGTACAGGGAACCGGCGTCACTGAAGCTTTCTTT. The variable domain in full, completed from reference TRBV19 and TRBJ1-1, reads DGGITQSPKYLFRKEGQNVTLSCEQNLNHDAMYWYRQDPGQGLRLIYYSQIVNDFQKGDIAEGYSVSREKKESFPLTVTSAQKNPTAFYLCASSTVQGTGVTEAFFGQGTRLTVV.

The rearrangement joins TRBV4-1 to TRBJ2-5; D uncertain. CDR1 and CDR2 (germline): MGHRA, YSYEKL. V lost 4 bases to trimming and J lost 4 bases, with 7 bases between them. This CDR3 contains 12 residues. The CDR3 reads CASSRERETQYF. The DNA for the CDR3 is TGCGCCAGCAGCCGGGAACGAGAGACCCAGTACTTC.

The chain recombines TRBV6-6 with TRBJ1-1; maybe TRBD1 (5 bases). The CDR3 covers 15 residues. The germline V gene encodes CDR1 MNHNY and CDR2 SVGAGI (reference sequence). V lost 7 bases and J lost 4, with 19 bases in between. In DNA, the CDR3 is TGTGCCAGCACTCCGGCAGGGCGAATGAGCACTGAAGCTTTCTTT. Its translation: CASTPAGRMSTEAFF.

V gene TRBV9 combines with J gene TRBJ2-1; TRBD2 agrees at 8 bases. V shed 3 bases, J shed 0 bases, and the junction held 2 bases outside the gene matches. The CDR3 runs 15 residues. Germline V CDR1 and CDR2: SGDLS, YYNGEE. CDR3 DNA: TGTGCCAGCAGCGGAGCGGGAGTCTCCTACAATGAGCAGTTCTTC. Amino acid sequence: CASSGAGVSYNEQFF.

V usage is TRBV19 and J usage is TRBJ2-7; perhaps TRBD1 as D (5 bases). CDR1 LNHDA and CDR2 SQIVND come from the germline V gene (reference sequence). Between the trimmed V and J ends, which lost 0 bases and 3 bases, there was a span of 12 bases. This CDR3 has 15 amino acids. The CDR3 bases are TGTGCCAGTAGTATAGAGCCAGGGAAGAACTACGAGCAGTACTTC. It translates to CASSIEPGKNYEQYF.

The rearrangement joins TRBV7-6 to TRBJ2-1; D might be TRBD2 (5 bases). V was shortened by 2 bases and J by 0 bases, with 8 bases between the two germline ends. Germline loops: CDR1 SGHVS, CDR2 FNYEAQ. The CDR3 loop spans 15 amino acids. CDR3 DNA: TGTGCCAGCAGCTTACTCGGACTCTCCTACAATGAGCAGTTCTTC. Its translation: CASSLLGLSYNEQFF.

This clone appeared a few times. This chain links TRBV12-5 with TRBJ2-7, with 7 bases lining up with TRBD2. The CDR3 loop spans 15 amino acids. Germline CDR1 LGHNT, CDR2 FRNRAP. The V gene end was trimmed by 0 bases and the J gene end by 3 bases; junction bases not matched to a gene: 5. The CDR3 is CASGLVGEGGYEQYF. The CDR3 DNA follows: TGTGCTAGTGGTTTGGTGGGGGAGGGCGGCTACGAGCAGTACTTC. The complete variable domain, with remaining parts taken from reference TRBV12-5 and TRBJ2-7, reads DARVTQTPRHKVTEMGQEVTMRCQPILGHNTVFWYRQTMMQGLELLAYFRNRAPLDDSGMPKDRFSAEMPDATLATLKIQPSEPRDSAVYFCASGLVGEGGYEQYFGPGTRLTVT.

This chain connects TRBV7-9 to TRBJ1-6; perhaps TRBD1 as D (5 bases). Trimming pared 3 bases from V and 6 bases from J, leaving 9 bases between. The CDR3 consists of 14 residues. Germline V gene sequence: CDR1 SEHNR, CDR2 FQNEAQ (reference sequence). CDR3 bases: TGTGCCAGCAGCTTGGGACGGAGTAATTCACCCCTCCACTTT. Amino acids: CASSLGRSNSPLHF.

The rearrangement uses TRBV30 and TRBJ1-6; D is undetermined. Per the germline V gene, CDR1 is GTSNPN and CDR2 is SVGIG (reference sequence). This CDR3 has 15 amino acids. V lost 0 bases to trimming and J lost 7 bases, with 13 bases between them. CDR3 DNA sequence: TGTGCCTGGAGTGTACTTCAGGTCGAGAATTCACCCCTCCACTTT. Translation gives CAWSVLQVENSPLHF.

The rearrangement uses TRBV7-9 and TRBJ1-4; D might be TRBD1 (5 bases). The V gene lost 7 bases and the J gene lost 2 bases, with 20 bases spanning the gap. Per the germline V gene, CDR1 is SEHNR and CDR2 is FQNEAQ (reference sequence). This CDR3 has 17 amino acids. CDR3 amino acids: CASIKSRGLSTNEKLFF. For the CDR3, the DNA is TGTGCCAGCATAAAGTCTCGGGGACTATCTACTAATGAAAAACTGTTTTTT.

This chain connects TRBV5-1 to TRBJ1-2; no definite D call. Trimming took off 3 bases at V and 0 bases at J, with 21 bases between the two ends. The length of the CDR3 is 18 residues. Germline loops: CDR1 SGHRS, CDR2 YFSETQ. Here the CDR3 reads CASSSTQRGRETNYGYTF. In DNA form, the CDR3 reads TGCGCCAGCAGCTCCACCCAACGCGGCCGGGAAACTAACTATGGCTACACCTTC.

The rearrangement links TRBV7-8 to TRBJ1-2; 9 bases are shared with TRBD1. Germline loops: CDR1 SGHVS, CDR2 FQNEAQ. CDR3 size: 15 residues. Trimming removed 1 base from V and 5 bases from J; junction bases left unmatched: 5. The CDR3 DNA reads as TGTGCCAGCAGCTTAGGGGGACAGGGAACATATGGCTACACCTTC. Its protein product is CASSLGGQGTYGYTF.

This clone was recorded only once. This chain uses TRBV29-1 with TRBJ2-2, with 15 bases that match TRBD2. Germline V gene lookup returns CDR1 SQVTM and CDR2 ANQGSEA. The CDR3 totals 17 residues. The junction had 7 bases not matched to a gene; V was cut back by 4 bases and J by 4 bases. The CDR3 DNA is TGCAGCGTTGCGGGGACTAGCGGGAGGAGAAGCACCGGGGAGCTGTTTTTT. Amino acid sequence: CSVAGTSGRRSTGELFF.